The clone carrying this T cell receptor beta chain was detected only once. The data originate from a study of prognosis after radiotherapy for stage I lung cancer. The CDR3 extends over 13 amino acids. Germline loops: CDR1 MNHEY, CDR2 SMNVEV (reference sequence). Between the trimmed V and J ends, which lost 9 bases and 7 bases, there was a span of 16 bases. Two-round multiplex PCR, the amplification method, yielded TCR beta CDR3 from genomic DNA. During first-round PCR, primers specific to each TRBV and TRBJ gene were used. TCRdb passed the multiplex PCR reads through MiXCR, listing each CDR3 protein once. The sample gives about 17,000 distinct CDR3 sequences, 44% of which show up once; about two fifths is in the top ten.

Sequencing used PBMCs, obtained before or after stereotactic body radiation therapy (not recorded which). The source of this sequence is a donor aged 50 or older with non-small cell lung cancer. The V gene is TRBV27, the J gene TRBJ2-1, with D tentatively TRBD1 (7 bases). CDR3 sequence: CASHLAGQNEQFF. The CDR3 DNA is TGTGCCAGTCATTTGGCGGGACAGAATGAGCAGTTCTTC.